The 7 T cell receptor beta chains presented below share a single source sample, sequenced in a study of identical twins. TCRdb re-called the 5' RACE reads with MiXCR, one entry per CDR3 protein. The sample yields 1.5 million to 2 million distinct CDR3 sequences, under 35% seen once. The specimen sequenced was cord blood. Source of these receptors: a newborn girl in good health.

The chain carries TRBV5-1 and TRBJ2-7; no definite D call. The V end was cut by 0 bases, the J end by 2 bases, with 9 bases between. The CDR3 is 14 residues long. CDR1 is SGHRS, CDR2 YFSETQ, per germline. The CDR3 DNA reads as TGCGCCAGCAGCTTGGATTTGGCTCCCTACGAGCAGTACTTC. This translates into CASSLDLAPYEQYF.

Comments on this clonotype: The junction does not match germline at one end; this may be a read error. The CDR3 sequence is CASSLARGSGNGQFF. The CDR3 bases are TGTGCCAGCAGCTTAGCTAGGGGTAGCGGCAATGGGCAGTTCTTC. The chain joins TRBV7-2 to TRBJ2-1; D might be TRBD2 (6 bases). The CDR3 is 15 residues long. CDR1 is SGHTA, CDR2 FQGNSA, per germline.

This chain links TRBV29-1 with TRBJ1-2; the D is unclear. CDR1 is SQVTM, CDR2 ANQGSEA, per germline. The CDR3 has 12 residues. V lost 6 bases, J lost 1 base, and 9 bases lay in between. CDR3 coding DNA: TGCAGCGTCCAGGACCATAACTATGGCTACACCTTC. Translation: CSVQDHNYGYTF.

This clonotype appeared many times. The V call is TRBV28, the J call TRBJ2-4; TRBD2 matches 7 bases. V was pared by 6 bases and J by 7 bases, with 9 bases of the junction left unmatched. This CDR3 has 14 residues. Germline CDR1 reads MDHEN; CDR2 reads SYDVKM. The CDR3 here is CASSIGRGGNIQYF. The CDR3 DNA reads TGTGCCAGCAGCATCGGACGGGGAGGGAACATTCAGTACTTC.

The rearrangement uses TRBV2 and TRBJ2-5; 13 bases map to TRBD2. The trim removed 7 bases at V and 2 bases at J, leaving 7 bases unmatched. The CDR3 is made up of 16 amino acids. Germline V gene lookup returns CDR1 SNHLY and CDR2 FYNNEI. CDR3 sequence reads: CASTGLAGNRQETQYF. The CDR3 nucleotides are TGTGCCAGCACGGGACTAGCGGGAAATAGACAAGAGACCCAGTACTTC. The full variable domain, with the rest looked up from reference TRBV2 and TRBJ2-5, is EPEVTQTPSHQVTQMGQEVILRCVPISNHLYFYWYRQILGQKVEFLVSFYNNEISEKSEIFDDQFSVERPDGSNFTLKIRSTKLEDSAMYFCASTGLAGNRQETQYFGPGTRLLVL.

This clonotype was counted ten times or more. The chain has TRBV12-3 or TRBV12-4 and TRBJ2-7; D is ambiguous. V was shortened by 0 bases and J by 6 bases, with 6 bases between the two germline ends. This CDR3 contains 12 residues. CDR3 nucleotides: TGTGCCAGCAGTTTAGCCTCGGGCGAGCAGTACTTC. The encoded protein is CASSLASGEQYF.

V gene TRBV20-1 combines with J gene TRBJ2-1; 8 bases are a match to TRBD2. Germline V gene lookup returns CDR1 DFQATT and CDR2 SNEGSKA (reference sequence). V lost 3 bases and J lost 3; bases outside the gene matches: 7. The CDR3 runs to 15 residues. The CDR3 DNA reads TGCAGTGCTAGCGGGGGGGCCGGCAACTACAATGAGCAGTTCTTC. Its translation is CSASGGAGNYNEQFF.